The clone carrying this T cell receptor beta chain has more than one count but fewer than ten. Antigen specificity is unknown. The germline V gene encodes CDR1 SGHTA and CDR2 FQGNSA. V lost 1 base and J lost 3, with 10 bases in between. The CDR3 runs 15 residues. An Oncomine TCR Beta short-read assay was used to sequence the DNA from cultured CD4+ T cells. CD4+ T cells were cultured, and genomic DNA was extracted from them. TCRdb recomputed calls from the PCR reads with MiXCR, one row per CDR3 protein. Of roughly 22,000 distinct CDR3 sequences in the sample, roughly 60% are singletons; the top ten hold 6.5% to 8%. The data originate from a study of vaccination and CD4 T cells after COVID-19. Across the whole study: Control cultures were given a CEFX pool, an HIV-1 Nef pool, or no peptide.

Treatment indicated: approximately nine-day PBMC culture with coronavirus spike peptide pools or control peptides (ViraFEST assay). The sequence was obtained from a human donor who had recovered from COVID-19. The chain employs TRBV7-2 and TRBJ1-5; D is unclear. Material for sequencing was CD4+ T cells from blood, cultured in vitro. The chain's CDR3 is CASSLDWGYNQPQHF. CDR3 nucleotides: TGTGCCAGCAGCTTAGATTGGGGTTACAATCAGCCCCAGCATTTT.